A selection of T cell receptor beta chains follows, all from one sample in a study of shared clonotypes between healthy human individuals. Only in-frame clones appear in the TCRdb table, and some are missing; sequencing was by immunoSEQ multiplex PCR. The data contain fewer than 600,000 clones, 79% of them singletons. Sequencing was performed on PBMCs. The receptors stem from a woman between 40 and 50 years old in good health. Some clones in this sample may be carry-over from other donors' samples. Both conserved end residues are part of each CDR3. D genes are given only for firm matches. Clone size is not always given. Where it is, it says once, few, many or a class for expanded clones.

j_gene: TRBJ1-5; d_gene: -; abundance: once; v_gene: TRBV5-1; CDR3aa: CASSLGVTGQPQHF; CDR3nt: TGCGCCAGCAGCTTGGGGGTAACAGGGCAGCCCCAGCATTTT
j_gene: TRBJ1-5; d_gene: -; abundance: -; v_gene: TRBV27; CDR3aa: CASSPGAGGNQPQHF; CDR3nt: TGTGCCAGCAGTCCCGGGGCTGGAGGGAATCAGCCCCAGCATTTT
j_gene: TRBJ2-3; d_gene: TRBD2; abundance: -; v_gene: TRBV19; CDR3aa: CASSEGLAGTTQYF; CDR3nt: TGTGCCAGTAGTGAAGGACTAGCGGGAACTACGCAGTATTTT
j_gene: TRBJ2-2; d_gene: -; abundance: -; v_gene: TRBV5-1; CDR3aa: CASSLVEGDTGELFF; CDR3nt: TGCGCCAGCAGCTTGGTAGAGGGGGACACCGGGGAGCTGTTTTTT
j_gene: TRBJ2-4; d_gene: TRBD2; abundance: -; v_gene: TRBV28; CDR3aa: CASSPKWLAGGWAPKNIQYF; CDR3nt: TGTGCCAGCAGTCCGAAATGGCTAGCGGGAGGGTGGGCCCCCAAAAACATTCAGTACTTC
j_gene: TRBJ1-3; d_gene: -; abundance: -; v_gene: TRBV29-1; CDR3aa: CSVTPRLGKDTIYF; CDR3nt: TGCAGCGTTACCCCCCGGTTAGGCAAAGACACCATATATTTT
j_gene: TRBJ1-4; d_gene: TRBD1; abundance: -; v_gene: TRBV28; CDR3aa: CASSFLQGGVEKLFF; CDR3nt: TGTGCCAGCAGCTTCCTACAGGGGGGGGTTGAAAAACTGTTTTTT
j_gene: TRBJ2-7; d_gene: TRBD2; abundance: few; v_gene: TRBV5-5; CDR3aa: CASSRTSSYEQYF; CDR3nt: TGTGCCAGCAGCCGGACTAGCAGCTACGAGCAGTACTTC
j_gene: TRBJ1-1; d_gene: -; abundance: -; v_gene: TRBV19; CDR3aa: CASSISPPENTEAFF; CDR3nt: TGTGCCAGTAGTATCTCCCCCCCGGAGAACACTGAAGCTTTCTTT
j_gene: TRBJ1-1; d_gene: -; abundance: -; v_gene: TRBV12-2; CDR3aa: CASRLANGRDRARLNTEAFF; CDR3nt: TGTGCAAGTCGCTTAGCTAACGGCCGGGACAGGGCCCGTTTGAACACTGAAGCTTTCTTT
j_gene: TRBJ2-1; d_gene: TRBD2; abundance: -; v_gene: TRBV14; CDR3aa: CASSRLAASNEQFF; CDR3nt: TGTGCCAGCAGCCGACTAGCGGCCTCCAATGAGCAGTTCTTC
j_gene: TRBJ2-1; d_gene: TRBD1; abundance: -; v_gene: TRBV11-2; CDR3aa: CASSETGGEQEFF; CDR3nt: TGTGCCAGCAGCGAAACAGGGGGCGAACAAGAGTTCTTC
j_gene: TRBJ2-3; d_gene: -; abundance: -; v_gene: TRBV5-6; CDR3aa: CASSSTGSTDTQYF; CDR3nt: TGTGCCAGCAGCTCAACAGGGAGCACAGATACGCAGTATTTT
j_gene: TRBJ2-3; d_gene: -; abundance: -; v_gene: TRBV27; CDR3aa: CASRLLLDSGTDTQYF; CDR3nt: TGTGCCAGCAGACTCCTGCTCGATAGCGGAACAGATACGCAGTATTTT
j_gene: TRBJ2-3; d_gene: TRBD2; abundance: once; v_gene: TRBV7-7; CDR3aa: CASSLGLAGGGDTQYF; CDR3nt: TGTGCTAGCAGCTTAGGACTAGCGGGAGGAGGGGATACGCAGTATTTT
j_gene: TRBJ2-2; d_gene: -; abundance: -; v_gene: TRBV7-7; CDR3aa: CASSALAAGELFF; CDR3nt: TGTGCCAGCAGCGCACTAGCCGCCGGGGAGCTGTTTTTT
j_gene: TRBJ1-2; d_gene: -; abundance: few; v_gene: TRBV4-1; CDR3aa: CASSLNRERRGYGYTF; CDR3nt: TGCGCCAGCAGCCTAAACAGGGAGCGAAGGGGCTATGGCTACACCTTC
j_gene: TRBJ1-4; d_gene: TRBD1; abundance: few; v_gene: TRBV11-2; CDR3aa: CASSHRSWTGVNEKLFF; CDR3nt: TGTGCCAGCAGCCATAGATCATGGACAGGCGTCAATGAAAAACTGTTTTTT
j_gene: TRBJ1-1; d_gene: TRBD1; abundance: few; v_gene: TRBV7-9; CDR3aa: CASSHQGQGARTEAFF; CDR3nt: TGTGCCAGCAGCCACCAAGGCCAGGGGGCAAGGACTGAAGCTTTCTTT
j_gene: TRBJ2-5; d_gene: -; abundance: -; v_gene: TRBV29-1; CDR3aa: CSVEGGVGNF; CDR3nt: TGCAGCGTTGAAGGCGGGGTCGGAAACTTC
j_gene: TRBJ2-5; d_gene: -; abundance: -; v_gene: TRBV18; CDR3aa: CASRDAGKETQYF; CDR3nt: TGTGCCAGCCGGGACGCGGGCAAAGAGACCCAGTACTTC
j_gene: TRBJ1-1; d_gene: -; abundance: -; v_gene: TRBV5-5; CDR3aa: CASSVALGEAFF; CDR3nt: TGTGCCAGCAGCGTAGCTTTAGGTGAAGCTTTCTTT
j_gene: TRBJ1-1; d_gene: -; abundance: -; v_gene: TRBV4-3; CDR3aa: CASSQGYRTEAFF; CDR3nt: TGCGCCAGCAGCCAAGGATACAGGACTGAAGCTTTCTTT
j_gene: TRBJ2-1; d_gene: TRBD2; abundance: -; v_gene: TRBV9; CDR3aa: CASSVGGGLAYNEQFF; CDR3nt: TGTGCCAGCAGCGTAGGAGGGGGACTAGCCTACAATGAGCAGTTCTTC
j_gene: TRBJ2-7; d_gene: -; abundance: -; v_gene: TRBV7-6; CDR3aa: CASSLGRLGQQYF; CDR3nt: TGTGCCAGCAGCTTGGGGCGCTTGGGGCAGCAGTACTTC
j_gene: TRBJ2-5; d_gene: TRBD2; abundance: once; v_gene: TRBV19; CDR3aa: CASSIDSASGQETQYF; CDR3nt: TGTGCCAGTAGTATAGATTCGGCTAGCGGGCAAGAGACCCAGTACTTC
j_gene: TRBJ1-5; d_gene: TRBD1; abundance: -; v_gene: TRBV7-2; CDR3aa: CASSLALGTVQHF; CDR3nt: TGTGCCAGCAGCTTAGCCCTCGGGACAGTCCAGCATTTT
j_gene: TRBJ1-2; d_gene: -; abundance: -; v_gene: TRBV7-2; CDR3aa: CASSKNGYGYTF; CDR3nt: TGTGCCAGCAGCAAGAACGGCTATGGCTACACCTTC
j_gene: TRBJ1-1; d_gene: -; abundance: -; v_gene: TRBV6-1; CDR3aa: CASKGLLGNTEAFF; CDR3nt: TGTGCCAGCAAGGGATTACTGGGGAACACTGAAGCTTTCTTT
j_gene: TRBJ2-5; d_gene: -; abundance: few; v_gene: TRBV7-2; CDR3aa: CASSLARLAETQYF; CDR3nt: TGTGCCAGCAGCTTAGCGCGCCTAGCAGAGACCCAGTACTTC
j_gene: TRBJ2-7; d_gene: TRBD2; abundance: -; v_gene: TRBV29-1; CDR3aa: CSVAWTSGSGEQYF; CDR3nt: TGCAGCGTTGCTTGGACTAGCGGGAGCGGCGAGCAGTACTTC
j_gene: TRBJ2-1; d_gene: -; abundance: -; v_gene: TRBV28; CDR3aa: CASSFSLEQFF; CDR3nt: TGTGCCAGCAGTTTTTCTCTCGAGCAGTTCTTC
j_gene: TRBJ2-3; d_gene: -; abundance: -; v_gene: TRBV5-6; CDR3aa: CASSLLSWLGTDTQYF; CDR3nt: TGTGCCAGCAGCTTGTTGAGCTGGCTCGGCACAGATACGCAGTATTTT
j_gene: TRBJ2-7; d_gene: -; abundance: -; v_gene: TRBV9; CDR3aa: CASSVGLGFDYEQYF; CDR3nt: TGTGCCAGCAGCGTAGGATTGGGGTTCGACTACGAGCAGTACTTC
j_gene: TRBJ2-7; d_gene: -; abundance: -; v_gene: TRBV5-1; CDR3aa: CASSLGLLSEQYF; CDR3nt: TGCGCCAGCAGCTTGGGTCTACTTTCCGAGCAGTACTTC
j_gene: TRBJ2-1; d_gene: -; abundance: -; v_gene: TRBV6-1; CDR3aa: CASSAYNEQFF; CDR3nt: TGTGCCAGCAGTGCGTACAATGAGCAGTTCTTC
j_gene: TRBJ2-1; d_gene: -; abundance: -; v_gene: TRBV4-2; CDR3aa: CASSRGRDNEQFF; CDR3nt: TGTGCCAGCAGCCGGGGGCGTGACAATGAGCAGTTCTTC
j_gene: TRBJ2-1; d_gene: -; abundance: few; v_gene: TRBV20-1; CDR3aa: CSARVSHAQFF; CDR3nt: TGCAGTGCTAGAGTGTCACACGCGCAGTTCTTC
j_gene: TRBJ2-3; d_gene: -; abundance: many; v_gene: TRBV13; CDR3aa: CASSPRSPDTQYF; CDR3nt: TGTGCCAGCAGCCCAAGGAGCCCCGATACGCAGTATTTT
j_gene: TRBJ2-5; d_gene: -; abundance: -; v_gene: TRBV28; CDR3aa: CASQKSGGQETQYF; CDR3nt: TGTGCCAGCCAGAAGTCCGGGGGCCAAGAGACCCAGTACTTC
j_gene: TRBJ2-5; d_gene: -; abundance: few; v_gene: TRBV10-3; CDR3aa: CAISDLGNQETQYF; CDR3nt: TGTGCCATCAGTGATCTGGGAAACCAAGAGACCCAGTACTTC
j_gene: TRBJ1-1; d_gene: TRBD1; abundance: -; v_gene: TRBV18; CDR3aa: CASSPRGTGDGTEAFF; CDR3nt: TGTGCCAGCTCACCTCGTGGGACAGGGGACGGCACTGAAGCTTTCTTT
j_gene: TRBJ1-6; d_gene: -; abundance: -; v_gene: TRBV25-1; CDR3aa: CASAPGSYNSPLHF; CDR3nt: TGTGCCAGCGCCCCGGGTTCCTATAATTCACCCCTCCACTTT
j_gene: TRBJ2-1; d_gene: -; abundance: -; v_gene: TRBV5-1; CDR3aa: CASSLGLYEQFF; CDR3nt: TGCGCCAGCAGCTTAGGACTTTATGAGCAGTTCTTC
j_gene: TRBJ2-5; d_gene: TRBD2; abundance: -; v_gene: TRBV28; CDR3aa: CASSPAGGSGQETQYF; CDR3nt: TGTGCCAGCAGCCCGGCTGGCGGGAGCGGGCAAGAGACCCAGTACTTC
j_gene: TRBJ2-7; d_gene: TRBD1; abundance: -; v_gene: TRBV28; CDR3aa: CASTSPGQGRFEQYF; CDR3nt: TGTGCCAGCACGTCACCGGGACAGGGGCGGTTCGAGCAGTACTTC
j_gene: TRBJ2-1; d_gene: TRBD1; abundance: few; v_gene: TRBV2; CDR3aa: CASSEQGAEQFF; CDR3nt: TGTGCCAGCAGTGAACAGGGGGCTGAGCAGTTCTTC
j_gene: TRBJ2-3; d_gene: -; abundance: -; v_gene: TRBV15; CDR3aa: CATRPGARGDTQYF; CDR3nt: TGTGCCACCAGACCCGGGGCCCGGGGAGATACGCAGTATTTT
j_gene: TRBJ2-7; d_gene: TRBD2; abundance: -; v_gene: TRBV7-9; CDR3aa: CANPAGPYYEQYF; CDR3nt: TGTGCCAACCCAGCGGGACCTTACTACGAGCAGTACTTC
j_gene: TRBJ2-7; d_gene: TRBD1; abundance: -; v_gene: TRBV11-2; CDR3aa: CASSRQGNEQYF; CDR3nt: TGTGCCAGCAGCCGACAGGGAAACGAGCAGTACTTC
j_gene: TRBJ2-2; d_gene: -; abundance: -; v_gene: TRBV6-1; CDR3aa: CASSEADQYTGELFF; CDR3nt: TGTGCCAGCAGTGAAGCGGACCAGTACACCGGGGAGCTGTTTTTT
j_gene: TRBJ2-3; d_gene: -; abundance: -; v_gene: TRBV7-2; CDR3aa: CAILIRWPDTQYF; CDR3nt: TGTGCCATCTTAATAAGGTGGCCAGATACGCAGTATTTT
j_gene: TRBJ1-2; d_gene: -; abundance: -; v_gene: TRBV7-6; CDR3aa: CASSLNQGQGGYTF; CDR3nt: TGTGCCAGCAGCTTAAATCAGGGGCAGGGTGGCTACACCTTC